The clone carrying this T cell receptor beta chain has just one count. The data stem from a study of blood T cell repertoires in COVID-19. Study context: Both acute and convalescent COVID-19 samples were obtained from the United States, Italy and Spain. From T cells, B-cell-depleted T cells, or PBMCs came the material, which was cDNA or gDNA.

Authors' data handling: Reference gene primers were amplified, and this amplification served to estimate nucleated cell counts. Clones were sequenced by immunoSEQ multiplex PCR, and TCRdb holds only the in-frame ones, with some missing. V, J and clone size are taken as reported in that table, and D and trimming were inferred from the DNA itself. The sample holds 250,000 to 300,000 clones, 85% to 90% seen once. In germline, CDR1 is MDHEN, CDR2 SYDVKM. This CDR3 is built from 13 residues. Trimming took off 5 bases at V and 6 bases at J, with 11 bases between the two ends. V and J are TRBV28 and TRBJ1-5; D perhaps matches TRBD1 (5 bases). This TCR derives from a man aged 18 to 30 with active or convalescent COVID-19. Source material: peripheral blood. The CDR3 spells CASSIPRVQPQHF. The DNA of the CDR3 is TGTGCCAGCAGTATACCCAGGGTTCAGCCCCAGCATTTT.